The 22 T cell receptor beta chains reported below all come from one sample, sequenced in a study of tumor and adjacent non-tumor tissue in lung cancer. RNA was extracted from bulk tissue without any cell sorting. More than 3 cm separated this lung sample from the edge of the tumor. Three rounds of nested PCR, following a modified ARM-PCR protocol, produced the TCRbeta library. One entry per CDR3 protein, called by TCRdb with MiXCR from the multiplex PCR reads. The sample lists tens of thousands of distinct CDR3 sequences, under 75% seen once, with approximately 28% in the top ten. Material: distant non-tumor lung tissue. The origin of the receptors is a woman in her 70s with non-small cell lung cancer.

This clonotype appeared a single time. The CDR3, as DNA: TGTGCCAGCAGTGGACGAAACACCAACGAGCAGTACTTC. It codes for CASSGRNTNEQYF. The rearrangement links TRBV6-1 to TRBJ2-7; D unclear. V lost 4 bases to trimming and J lost 5 bases, with 12 bases between them. CDR3 size: 13 residues. CDR1 is MNHNS, CDR2 SASEGT, per germline.

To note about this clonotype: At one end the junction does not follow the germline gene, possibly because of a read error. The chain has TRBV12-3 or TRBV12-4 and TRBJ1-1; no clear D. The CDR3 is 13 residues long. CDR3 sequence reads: CVSSPGMNIEAFF. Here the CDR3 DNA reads TGTGTCAGCAGTCCCGGGATGAACATTGAAGCTTTCTTT.

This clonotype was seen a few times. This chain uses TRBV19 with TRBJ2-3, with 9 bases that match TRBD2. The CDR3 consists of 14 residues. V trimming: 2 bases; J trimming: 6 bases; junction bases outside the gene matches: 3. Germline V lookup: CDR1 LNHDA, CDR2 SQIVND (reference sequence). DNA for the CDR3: TGTGCCAGTAGTATACTAGCGGGACGGGATACGCAGTATTTT. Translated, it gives CASSILAGRDTQYF.

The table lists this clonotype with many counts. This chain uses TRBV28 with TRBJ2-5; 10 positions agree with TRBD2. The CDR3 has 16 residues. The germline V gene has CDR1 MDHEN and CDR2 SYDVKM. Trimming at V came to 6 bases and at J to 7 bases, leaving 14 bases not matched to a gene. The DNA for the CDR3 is TGTGCCAGCAGCCTAACTCCTAGCGGGAGATTTGGGACCCAGTACTTC. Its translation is CASSLTPSGRFGTQYF.

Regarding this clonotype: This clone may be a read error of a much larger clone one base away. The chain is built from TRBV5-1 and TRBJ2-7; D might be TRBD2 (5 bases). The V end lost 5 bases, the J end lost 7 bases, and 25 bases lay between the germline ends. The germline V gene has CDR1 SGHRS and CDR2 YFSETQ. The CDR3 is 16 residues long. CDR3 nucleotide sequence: TGCGCCAGCAGATTGTTGAGTGTACCCCGGACTTGGGAGCAGTACTTC. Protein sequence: CASRLLSVPRTWEQYF.

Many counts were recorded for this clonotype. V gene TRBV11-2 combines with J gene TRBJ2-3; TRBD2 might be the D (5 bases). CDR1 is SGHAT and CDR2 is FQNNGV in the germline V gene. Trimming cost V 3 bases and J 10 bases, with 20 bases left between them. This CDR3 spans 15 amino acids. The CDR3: CASSFSSGESAAQYF. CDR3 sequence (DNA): TGTGCCAGCAGCTTCTCCTCCGGGGAATCGGCCGCGCAGTATTTT.

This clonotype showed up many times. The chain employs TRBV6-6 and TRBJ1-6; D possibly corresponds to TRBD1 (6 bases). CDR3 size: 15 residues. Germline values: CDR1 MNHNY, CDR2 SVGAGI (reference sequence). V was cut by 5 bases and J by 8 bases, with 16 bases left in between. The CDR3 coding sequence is TGTGCCAGCAGTCCGCTTATGGGGGCGGATTCACCCCTCCACTTT. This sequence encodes CASSPLMGADSPLHF.

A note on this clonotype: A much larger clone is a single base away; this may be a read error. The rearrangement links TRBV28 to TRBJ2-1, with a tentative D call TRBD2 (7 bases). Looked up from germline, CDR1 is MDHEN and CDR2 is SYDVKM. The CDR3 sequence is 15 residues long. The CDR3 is CASSSRGRSYNERFF. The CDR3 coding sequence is TGTGCCAGCAGTTCGCGGGGGCGCTCCTACAATGAGCGGTTCTTC.

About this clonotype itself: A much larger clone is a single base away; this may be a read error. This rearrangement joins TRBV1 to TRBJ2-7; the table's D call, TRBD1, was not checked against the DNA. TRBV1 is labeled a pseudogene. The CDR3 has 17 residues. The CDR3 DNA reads TGCGCCAGCAGCCAAGATAGTAAAGGACAGGGCGCCTACGAGCAGTACTTC. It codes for CASSQDSKGQGAYEQYF.

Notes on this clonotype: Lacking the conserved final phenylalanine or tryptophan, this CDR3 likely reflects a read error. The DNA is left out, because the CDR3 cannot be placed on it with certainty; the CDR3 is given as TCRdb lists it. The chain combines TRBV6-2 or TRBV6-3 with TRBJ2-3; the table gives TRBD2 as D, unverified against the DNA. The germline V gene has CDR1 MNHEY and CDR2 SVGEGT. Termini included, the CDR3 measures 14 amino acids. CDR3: CASSPQGLAVTWYC.

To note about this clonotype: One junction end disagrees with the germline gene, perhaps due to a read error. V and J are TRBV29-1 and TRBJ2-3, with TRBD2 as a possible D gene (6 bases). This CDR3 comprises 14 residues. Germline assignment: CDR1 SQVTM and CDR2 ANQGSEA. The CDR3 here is CTVGRETEADTQYF. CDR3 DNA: TGCACCGTTGGCCGGGAGACAGAGGCAGATACACAGTATTTT.

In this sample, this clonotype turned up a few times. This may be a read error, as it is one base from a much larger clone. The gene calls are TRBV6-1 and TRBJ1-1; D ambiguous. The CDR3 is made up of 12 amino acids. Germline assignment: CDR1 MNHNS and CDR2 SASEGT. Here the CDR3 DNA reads TGTGCCAGCCGGCGGGTGGGCACTAAAGCTTTCTTT. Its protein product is CASRRVGTKAFF.

CDR3 nucleotides: TGTGCCAGCAGCCCCAGGCGGTCCTACAATGAGCAGTTCTTC. It codes for CASSPRRSYNEQFF. This chain links TRBV11-1 with TRBJ2-1, with D unclear. CDR1 and CDR2 (germline): SGHAT, FQDESV (reference sequence). The CDR3 consists of 14 residues. Trimming cost V 5 bases and J 1 base, with 9 bases left between them.

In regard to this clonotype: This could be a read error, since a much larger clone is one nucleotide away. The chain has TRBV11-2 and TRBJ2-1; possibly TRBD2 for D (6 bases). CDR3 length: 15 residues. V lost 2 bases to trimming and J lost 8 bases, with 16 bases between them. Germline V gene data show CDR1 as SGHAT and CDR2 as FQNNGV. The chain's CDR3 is CASSLILARIDEQFF. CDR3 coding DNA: TGTGCCAGCAGCTTAATCCTAGCGAGGATCGATGAGCAGTTCTTC.

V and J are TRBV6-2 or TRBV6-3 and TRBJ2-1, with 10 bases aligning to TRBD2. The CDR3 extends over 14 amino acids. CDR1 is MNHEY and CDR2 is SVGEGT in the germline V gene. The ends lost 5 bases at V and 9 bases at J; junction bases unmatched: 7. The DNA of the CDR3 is TGTGCCAGCAGTCATCTAGCGGGAGTCAGTGAGCAGTTCTTC. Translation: CASSHLAGVSEQFF.

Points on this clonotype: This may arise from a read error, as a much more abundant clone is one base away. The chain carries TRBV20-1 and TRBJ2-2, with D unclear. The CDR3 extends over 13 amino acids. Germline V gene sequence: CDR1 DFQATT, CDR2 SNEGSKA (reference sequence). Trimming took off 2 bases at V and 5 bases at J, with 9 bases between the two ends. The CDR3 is CSARSPFTGELFF. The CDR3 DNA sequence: TGCAGTGCTAGAAGCCCATTTACCGGGGAGCTGTTTTTT.

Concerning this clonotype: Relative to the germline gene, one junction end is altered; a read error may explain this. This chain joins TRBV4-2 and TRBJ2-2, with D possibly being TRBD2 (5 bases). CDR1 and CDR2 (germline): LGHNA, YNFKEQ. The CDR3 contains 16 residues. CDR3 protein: CASSQDWATYTGELFF. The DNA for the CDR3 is TGTGCCAGCAGCCAAGATTGGGCCACATACACCGGGGAGTTGTTTTTT.

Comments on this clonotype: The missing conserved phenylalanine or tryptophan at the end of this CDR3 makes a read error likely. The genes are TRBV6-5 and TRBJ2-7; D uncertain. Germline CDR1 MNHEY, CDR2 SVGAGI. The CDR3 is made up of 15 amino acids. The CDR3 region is CVSSYSMHQVHEQYL. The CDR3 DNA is TGTGTCAGCAGTTACTCGATGCACCAGGTCCACGAGCAGTACCTC.

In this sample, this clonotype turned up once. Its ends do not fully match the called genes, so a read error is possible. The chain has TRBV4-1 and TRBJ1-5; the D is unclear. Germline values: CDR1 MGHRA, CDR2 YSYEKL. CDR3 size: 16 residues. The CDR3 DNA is TGCGTCAGCAGCTCGTCTCAGACCTATAGCTATCAGCCCCAGCATTTT. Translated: CVSSSSQTYSYQPQHF.

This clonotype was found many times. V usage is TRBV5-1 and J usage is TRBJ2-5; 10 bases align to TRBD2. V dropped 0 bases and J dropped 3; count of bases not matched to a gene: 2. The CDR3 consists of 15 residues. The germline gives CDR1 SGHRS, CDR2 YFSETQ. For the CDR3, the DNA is TGCGCCAGCAGCTTGGTTGGGACTAGCGAAGAGACCCAGTACTTC. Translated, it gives CASSLVGTSEETQYF. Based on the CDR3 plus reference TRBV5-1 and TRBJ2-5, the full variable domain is KAGVTQTPRYLIKTRGQQVTLSCSPISGHRSVSWYQQTPGQGLQFLFEYFSETQRNKGNFPGRFSGRQFSNSRSEMNVSTLELGDSALYLCASSLVGTSEETQYFGPGTRLLVL.

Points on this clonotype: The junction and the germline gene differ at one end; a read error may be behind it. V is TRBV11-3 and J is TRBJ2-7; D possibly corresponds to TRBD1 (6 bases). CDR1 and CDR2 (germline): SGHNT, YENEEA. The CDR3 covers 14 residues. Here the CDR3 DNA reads TGTACCAGCAGCCCCTCGGGACAACCCTACGAGCAATACTTC. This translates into CTSSPSGQPYEQYF.

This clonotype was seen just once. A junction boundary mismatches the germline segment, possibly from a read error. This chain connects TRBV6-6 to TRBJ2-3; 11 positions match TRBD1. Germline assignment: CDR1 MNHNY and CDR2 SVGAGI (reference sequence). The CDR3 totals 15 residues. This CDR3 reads CASTKGTGGTDMQYF. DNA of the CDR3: TGCGCCAGCACCAAAGGGACAGGGGGGACAGATATGCAGTATTTT.